Listed here is a single TCR beta chain. TCRdb re-analysed the PCR reads in MiXCR, keeping a single row per CDR3 protein. Of some 22,000 distinct CDR3 sequences in the sample, around 50% were seen once. This specimen belongs to a study of vaccination and CD4 T cells after COVID-19. Germline V gene lookup returns CDR1 MNHEY and CDR2 SMNVEV (reference sequence). V was clipped by 4 bases and J by 5 bases; unmatched bases: 8. This CDR3 region has 15 residues. This sequence originates from a human donor who had recovered from COVID-19. Sequencing was performed on CD4+ T cells from blood, taken before SARS-CoV-2 vaccination. The V and J genes are TRBV27 and TRBJ2-3; TRBD1 aligns across 8 bases. The chain's CDR3 is CASSSQGARRDTQYF. Here the CDR3 DNA reads TGTGCCAGCAGTTCTCAGGGGGCTAGGAGAGATACGCAGTATTTT.